The 18 T cell receptor beta chains given below trace back to one sample, sequenced in a study of response to subunit inactivated influenza vaccine. TCRdb ran MiXCR on the RT-PCR reads and lists one entry per CDR3 protein. The sample has approximately 230,000 distinct CDR3 sequences, less than 15% seen once. This material consisted of non-naive T cells sorted from PBMCs, taken around two weeks before vaccination. The receptors were gathered from a man in his fifties or sixties who received an inactivated influenza vaccine.

There are many counts of this clonotype. The gene calls are TRBV12-3 or TRBV12-4 and TRBJ2-7; D remains unclear. The CDR3 is 11 amino acids. V dropped 5 bases and J dropped 4 bases, with 6 bases sitting between them. In DNA, the CDR3 is TGTGCCAGCAGTAATCTATACGAGCAGTACTTC. Amino acids: CASSNLYEQYF.

The CDR3 protein is CASSFGGRQETQYF. CDR3 sequence (DNA): TGTGCCAGCAGCTTCGGCGGTCGCCAAGAGACCCAGTACTTC. This chain links TRBV7-2 with TRBJ2-5, with D unresolved. Germline V CDR1 and CDR2: SGHTA, FQGNSA. The germline V and J ends were trimmed by 3 bases and 1 base, with 9 bases remaining between them. The CDR3 contains 14 residues.

This clonotype was found many times. The V call is TRBV25-1, the J call TRBJ2-1; maybe TRBD2 (6 bases). CDR3 length: 16 amino acids. The V end was cut by 6 bases, the J end by 0 bases, with 15 bases between. The V gene's germline CDR1 is MGHDK and CDR2 SYGVNS. Here the CDR3 DNA reads TGTGCCAGCAGCAAGGGAGCGGGCACCTCCTACAATGAGCAGTTCTTC. Translation gives CASSKGAGTSYNEQFF. The variable domain in full, with the rest retrieved from reference TRBV25-1 and TRBJ2-1, is EADIYQTPRYLVIGTGKKITLECSQTMGHDKMYWYQQDPGMELHLIHYSYGVNSTEKGDLSSESTVSRIRTEHFPLTLESARPSHTSQYLCASSKGAGTSYNEQFFGPGTRLTVL.

This rearrangement joins TRBV7-2 to TRBJ1-3; D perhaps matches TRBD1 (6 bases). The CDR3 sequence is 14 residues long. Germline assignment: CDR1 SGHTA and CDR2 FQGNSA. Deletions cut 1 base from V and 8 bases from J, with 12 bases between. CDR3 nucleotide sequence: TGTGCCAGCAGCTTAGTTGGGGGCAGGGACACCATATATTTT. This gives the protein CASSLVGGRDTIYF.

The CDR3, as DNA: TGTGCCAGCAGTTTAAGTGGAGGGGTGGACATTCAGTACTTC. Its protein product is CASSLSGGVDIQYF. The chain couples TRBV12-3 or TRBV12-4 to TRBJ2-4, with D perhaps matching TRBD2 (6 bases). Trimming pared 2 bases from V and 8 bases from J, leaving 13 bases between. This CDR3 is built from 14 residues.

The chain is built from TRBV7-2 and TRBJ2-7; 8 nucleotides line up with TRBD1. Trimming took 2 bases from V and 2 from J; bases not matched to a gene: 5. Germline lookup yields CDR1 SGHTA and CDR2 FQGNSA. The CDR3 contains 15 residues. The CDR3 DNA is TGTGCCAGCAGCTTAAGGATGACAGGGGCCTACGAGCAGTACTTC. Translated, it gives CASSLRMTGAYEQYF. The entire variable domain, with the rest obtained from reference TRBV7-2 and TRBJ2-7, is as follows: GAGVSQSPSNKVTEKGKDVELRCDPISGHTALYWYRQSLGQGLEFLIYFQGNSAPDKSGLPSDRFSAERTGGSVSTLTIQRTQQEDSAVYLCASSLRMTGAYEQYFGPGTRLTVT.

This clonotype was detected only a few times. The V call is TRBV7-9, the J call TRBJ2-1; perhaps TRBD1 as D (6 bases). The CDR3 is 16 residues long. V shed 5 bases and J shed 7 bases, with 21 bases lying between them. The germline gives CDR1 SEHNR, CDR2 FQNEAQ (reference sequence). This CDR3 is CASSLTASGVSNEQFF. The CDR3 bases are TGTGCCAGCAGCCTTACCGCGTCAGGGGTTTCTAATGAGCAGTTCTTC.

The gene calls are TRBV6-2 or TRBV6-3 and TRBJ2-7; D is possibly TRBD1 (6 bases). The CDR3 extends over 13 amino acids. Germline lookup yields CDR1 MNHEY and CDR2 SVGEGT. V lost 6 bases and J 3 bases, leaving 12 bases between the germline ends. CDR3 in amino acids: CASSHGDNYEQYF. The CDR3 coding sequence is TGTGCCAGCAGCCACGGGGACAACTACGAGCAGTACTTC.

The rearrangement joins TRBV20-1 to TRBJ2-7, with D hard to call. Germline V gene sequence: CDR1 DFQATT, CDR2 SNEGSKA (reference sequence). The CDR3 is 11 residues long. V shed 6 bases and J shed 3 bases, with 9 bases lying between them. Written as DNA, the CDR3 is TGCAGTGCAGAGAGAGACTACGAGCAGTACTTC. Protein: CSAERDYEQYF.

The chain uses TRBV5-1 and TRBJ1-2; TRBD1 is a possible D gene (5 bases). V dropped 0 bases and J dropped 7 bases, with 13 bases sitting between them. The length of the CDR3 is 14 residues. Germline CDR1 and CDR2: SGHRS and YFSETQ. Here the CDR3 reads CASSLEVGGPGYTF. CDR3 DNA sequence: TGCGCCAGCAGCTTGGAGGTGGGGGGTCCTGGCTACACCTTC.

This clonotype came up many times. The chain links TRBV12-3 or TRBV12-4 to TRBJ2-1; TRBD2 is a possible D gene (5 bases). With 6 bases removed from V and 0 bases from J, the gap between germline ends came to 9 bases. This CDR3 region has 14 residues. The CDR3 is CASRAETSYNEQFF. The CDR3 DNA reads TGTGCCAGCAGAGCGGAAACCTCCTACAATGAGCAGTTCTTC.

This clonotype was found a few times. The J gene is TRBJ2-7, the V gene TRBV2; weak D call: TRBD1 (6 bases). CDR1 SNHLY and CDR2 FYNNEI come from the germline V gene. The CDR3 contains 14 residues. V was cut by 3 bases and J by 3 bases, with 12 bases left in between. CDR3: CASSEILQGYEQYF. In DNA form, the CDR3 reads TGTGCCAGCAGTGAGATCCTACAGGGCTACGAGCAGTACTTC.

The table lists this clonotype with a few counts. The rearrangement links TRBV18 to TRBJ2-1; either TRBD1 or TRBD2 may supply D (5 bases each). This CDR3 has 12 amino acids. Trimming shortened V by 2 bases and J by 10 bases, and 9 bases separated the two germline ends. CDR1 is KGHSH and CDR2 is LQKENI in the germline V gene. This CDR3 reads CASSPSRGEQFF. The CDR3 nucleotides are TGTGCCAGCTCACCATCACGGGGCGAGCAGTTCTTC.

This chain links TRBV2 with TRBJ1-1; no reliable D call. Deletions cut 6 bases from V and 0 bases from J, with 11 bases between. The CDR3 has 14 amino acids. The germline V gene has CDR1 SNHLY and CDR2 FYNNEI. The CDR3, as DNA: TGTGCCAGCAGCCCCAGGTGGGTGAACACTGAAGCTTTCTTT. Protein product: CASSPRWVNTEAFF.

V usage is TRBV24-1 and J usage is TRBJ2-2; D may be TRBD1 (5 bases). This CDR3 is built from 15 residues. CDR1 and CDR2 (germline): KGHDR, SFDVKD. Trimming cost V 4 bases and J 1 base, with 9 bases left between them. DNA of the CDR3: TGTGCCACCAGTGACCTCGGACAGAACACCGGGGAGCTGTTTTTT. Its translation: CATSDLGQNTGELFF.

The chain is built from TRBV18 and TRBJ2-7, with TRBD1 identical over 7 bases. The CDR3 spans 15 residues. The germline V gene encodes CDR1 KGHSH and CDR2 LQKENI. The trim removed 5 bases at V and 6 bases at J, leaving 13 bases unmatched. CDR3 nucleotide sequence: TGTGCCAGCTCAGAGATCGACAGGGTAGGCTCCGAGCAGTACTTC. Protein: CASSEIDRVGSEQYF.

This clonotype was picked up a small number of times. The chain uses TRBV4-3 and TRBJ2-2; D might be TRBD1 (5 bases). The V gene's germline CDR1 is LGHNA and CDR2 YSLEER. Trimming left V 0 bases short and J 1 base short, with 12 bases between. The CDR3 spans 17 residues. The CDR3 nucleotides are TGCGCCAGCAGCCAAGACCCCGGTGGACAGAACACCGGGGAGCTGTTTTTT. Translating it yields CASSQDPGGQNTGELFF.

This chain uses TRBV4-3 with TRBJ2-3, with D possibly being TRBD1 (5 bases). This CDR3 is 16 amino acids long. In germline, CDR1 is LGHNA, CDR2 YSLEER. V lost 2 bases and J 2 bases, leaving 14 bases between the germline ends. In nucleotides, the CDR3 is TGCGCCAGCAGCCAACTCATCCAGGGCCTCACAGATACGCAGTATTTT. Protein: CASSQLIQGLTDTQYF.